This TCR beta chain stems from a study of T-cell reconstitution after alpha-beta-depleted transplantation in children (dated by TCRdb to about 2016). Describing the broader study: The study quantitatively tracked T-cell immune reconstitution after TCRalphabeta/CD19-depleted allogeneic hematopoietic cell transplantation in children using TCR repertoire profiling.

Summary of the overall study and its limitations: The frequencies of hyperexpanded clones fell over the following months, and after one year, T-cell counts and TCRbeta diversity were mostly attributed to newly produced T cells. The high TCRbeta diversity at day 60 in some patients was ascribed to recipient T cells and intrathymic progenitors that had survived conditioning. About two months after transplant, the apparently early recovery of alphabetaT-cell counts reportedly depended on just several hundred clones that had expanded rapidly and came from non-depleted graft cells.

From the cysteine through the phenylalanine, the CDR3 covers 15 amino acids. CDR3 DNA only is kept here, 45 bases in frame from base 1. V is pruned by 6 bases and J by 3 bases, leaving 9 bases of the junction without a gene match. CDR1 and CDR2 (DFQATT, SNEGSKA) derive from the germline V gene (reference sequence). The sample's treatment or condition, from its label and the paper: allogeneic hematopoietic cell transplantation with graft depleted of TCRalphabeta T cells and CD19 B cells. Transplant recipients were children who received TCRalphabeta/CD19-depleted allogeneic hematopoietic cell grafts. Library generation was performed with PCR. Sequencing was carried out with an Illumina HiSeq 2500. Molecular barcoding was employed in the preparation of TCR libraries, with unique molecular identifiers being used to normalize TCRbeta repertoire quantification. Using fastp trimming at Q25 and MiXCR clonotype assembly, TCRdb reanalyzed the public sequencing data and kept in-frame beta chains. Under each unique CDR3 protein, matching rows form one entry showing the most common genes and DNA. In all, the sample holds about 300,000 distinct CDR3 sequences, and 10% of those were seen once. Of the sample, approximately 7% falls within the top ten clones.

This clonotype came up many times. Its antigen is currently not known. No much larger clone exists at a distance of one base, and base qualities are not known. The receptor's source is a boy in the first two years of life with acute myeloid leukemia, due to receive a stem cell transplant. The sample here was PBMCs, taken before TCRalphabeta/CD19-depleted stem cell transplant. The sequence is built from TRBV20-1 and TRBJ2-1; 9 bases in between match TRBD2. The CDR3 reads CSAPGPAGGYNEQFF. The nucleotide sequence reads as follows: TGCAGTGCCCCTGGACCAGCGGGGGGCTACAATGAGCAGTTCTTC.